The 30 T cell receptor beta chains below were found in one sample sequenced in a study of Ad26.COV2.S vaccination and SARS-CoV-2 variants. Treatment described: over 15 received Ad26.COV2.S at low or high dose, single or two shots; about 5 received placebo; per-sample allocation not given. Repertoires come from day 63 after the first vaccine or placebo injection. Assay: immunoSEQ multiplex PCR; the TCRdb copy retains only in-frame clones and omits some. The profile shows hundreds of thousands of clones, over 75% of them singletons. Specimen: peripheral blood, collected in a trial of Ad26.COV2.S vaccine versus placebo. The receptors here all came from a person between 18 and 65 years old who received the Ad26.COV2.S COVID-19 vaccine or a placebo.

This CDR3 reads CASSQERGGGRTDTQYF. Here the CDR3 DNA reads TGCGCCAGCAGCCAAGAGAGGGGCGGGGGGCGCACAGATACGCAGTATTTT. The V call is TRBV4-1, the J call TRBJ2-3; TRBD2 matches at 8 bases. The CDR3 is made up of 17 amino acids. Per germline, CDR1 MGHRA and CDR2 YSYEKL. Trimming at V came to 0 bases and at J to 1 base, leaving 6 bases not matched to a gene.

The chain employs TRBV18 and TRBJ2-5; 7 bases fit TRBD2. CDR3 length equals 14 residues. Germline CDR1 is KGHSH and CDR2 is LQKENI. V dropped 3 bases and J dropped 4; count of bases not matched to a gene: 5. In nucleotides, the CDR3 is TGTGCCAGCTCACCTATCCCTAGCGGAGAGACCCAGTACTTC. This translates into CASSPIPSGETQYF.

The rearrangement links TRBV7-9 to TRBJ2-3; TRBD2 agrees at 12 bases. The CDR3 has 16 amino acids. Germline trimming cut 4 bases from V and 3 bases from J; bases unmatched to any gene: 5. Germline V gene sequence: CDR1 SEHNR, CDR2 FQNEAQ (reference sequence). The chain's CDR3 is CASSSSGGAKTDTQYF. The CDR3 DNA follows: TGTGCCAGCAGCTCTAGCGGGGGGGCCAAGACAGATACGCAGTATTTT. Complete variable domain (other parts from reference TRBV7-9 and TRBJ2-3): DTGVSQNPRHKITKRGQNVTFRCDPISEHNRLYWYRQTLGQGPEFLTYFQNEAQLEKSRLLSDRFSAERPKGSFSTLEIQRTEQGDSAMYLCASSSSGGAKTDTQYFGPGTRLTVL.

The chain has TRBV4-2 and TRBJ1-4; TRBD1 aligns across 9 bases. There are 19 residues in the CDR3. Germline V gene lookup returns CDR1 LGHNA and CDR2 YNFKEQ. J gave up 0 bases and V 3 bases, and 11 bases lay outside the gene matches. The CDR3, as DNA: TGTGCCAGCAGCCAGTTCGGAGGGACAGGGTCTGCAACTAATGAAAAACTGTTTTTT. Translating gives CASSQFGGTGSATNEKLFF.

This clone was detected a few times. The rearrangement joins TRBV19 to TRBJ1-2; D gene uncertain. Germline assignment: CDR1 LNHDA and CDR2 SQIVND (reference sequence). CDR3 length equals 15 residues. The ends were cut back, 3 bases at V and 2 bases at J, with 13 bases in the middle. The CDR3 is CASSIVGGANYGYTF. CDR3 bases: TGTGCCAGTAGTATCGTCGGAGGCGCGAACTATGGCTACACCTTC.

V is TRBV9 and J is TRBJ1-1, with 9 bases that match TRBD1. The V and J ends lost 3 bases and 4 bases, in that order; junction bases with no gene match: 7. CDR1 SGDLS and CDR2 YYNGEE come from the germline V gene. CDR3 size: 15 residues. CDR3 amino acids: CASSGDRGFGTEAFF. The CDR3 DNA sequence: TGTGCCAGCAGCGGCGACAGGGGGTTCGGCACTGAAGCTTTCTTT.

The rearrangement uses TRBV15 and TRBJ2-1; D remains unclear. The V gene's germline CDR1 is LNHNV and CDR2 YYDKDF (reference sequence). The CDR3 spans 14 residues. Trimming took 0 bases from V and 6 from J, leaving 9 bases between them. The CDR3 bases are TGTGCCACCAGCAGAGAGGCTGGGGTCAATGAGCAGTTCTTC. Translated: CATSREAGVNEQFF. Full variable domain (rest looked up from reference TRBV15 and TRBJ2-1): DAMVIQNPRYQVTQFGKPVTLSCSQTLNHNVMYWYQQKSSQAPKLLFHYYDKDFNNEADTPDNFQSRRPNTSFCFLDIRSPGLGDTAMYLCATSREAGVNEQFFGPGTRLTVL.

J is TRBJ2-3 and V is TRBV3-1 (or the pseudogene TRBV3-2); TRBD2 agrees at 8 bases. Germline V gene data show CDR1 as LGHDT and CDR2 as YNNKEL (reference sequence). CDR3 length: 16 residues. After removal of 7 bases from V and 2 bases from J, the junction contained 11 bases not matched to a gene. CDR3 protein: CASTPSGGISTDTQYF. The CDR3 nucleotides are TGTGCCAGCACCCCCTCGGGAGGGATTTCCACAGATACGCAGTATTTT.

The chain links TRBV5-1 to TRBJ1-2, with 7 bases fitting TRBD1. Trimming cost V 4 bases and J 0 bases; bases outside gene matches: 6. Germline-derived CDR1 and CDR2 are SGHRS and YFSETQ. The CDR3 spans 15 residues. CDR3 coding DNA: TGCGCCAGCAGCCCGAACAGGGGAGCTAACTATGGCTACACCTTC. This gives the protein CASSPNRGANYGYTF.

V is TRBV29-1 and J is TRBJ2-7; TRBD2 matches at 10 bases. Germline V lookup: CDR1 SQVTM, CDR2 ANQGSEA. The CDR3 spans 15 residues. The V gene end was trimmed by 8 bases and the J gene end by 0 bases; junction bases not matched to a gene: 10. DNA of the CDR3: TGCAGCACAGCTAAACTAGCGGGGAGCTCCTACGAGCAGTACTTC. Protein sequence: CSTAKLAGSSYEQYF.

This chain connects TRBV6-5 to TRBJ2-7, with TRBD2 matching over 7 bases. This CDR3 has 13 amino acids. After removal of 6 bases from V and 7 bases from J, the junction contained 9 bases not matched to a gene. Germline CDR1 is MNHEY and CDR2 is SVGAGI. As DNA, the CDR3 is TGTGCCAGCAGAACCCCGGGACTACCAGAGCAGTACTTC. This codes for CASRTPGLPEQYF.

The CDR3 DNA follows: TGTGCCAGCAGCTCTACACCGGACGACGAGCAGTACTTC. Protein sequence: CASSSTPDDEQYF. The chain joins TRBV6-5 to TRBJ2-7; unclear D gene. V was trimmed by 6 bases and J by 5 bases, leaving 14 bases between them. Per germline, CDR1 MNHEY and CDR2 SVGAGI. The CDR3 has 13 residues.

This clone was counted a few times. The CDR3 spells CASRQDNTYEQYF. The CDR3 DNA reads TGTGCCAGCAGACAGGATAATACCTACGAGCAGTACTTC. The genes are TRBV6-5 and TRBJ2-7; the D gene is possibly TRBD1 (5 bases). Germline V gene sequence: CDR1 MNHEY, CDR2 SVGAGI. The CDR3 has 13 amino acids. V was clipped by 6 bases and J by 2 bases, with 11 bases between them.

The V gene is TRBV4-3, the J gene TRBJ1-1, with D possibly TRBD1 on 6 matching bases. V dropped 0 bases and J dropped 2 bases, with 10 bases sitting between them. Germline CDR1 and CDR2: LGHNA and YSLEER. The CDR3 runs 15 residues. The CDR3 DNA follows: TGCGCCAGCAGCCAAGAAATACAGGGAAACACTGAAGCTTTCTTT. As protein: CASSQEIQGNTEAFF.

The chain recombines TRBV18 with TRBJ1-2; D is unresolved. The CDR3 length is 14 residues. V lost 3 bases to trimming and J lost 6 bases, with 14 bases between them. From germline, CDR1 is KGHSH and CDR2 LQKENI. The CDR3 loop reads CASSPFLVEDGYTF. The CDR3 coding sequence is TGTGCCAGCTCACCCTTTTTGGTCGAGGATGGCTACACCTTC.

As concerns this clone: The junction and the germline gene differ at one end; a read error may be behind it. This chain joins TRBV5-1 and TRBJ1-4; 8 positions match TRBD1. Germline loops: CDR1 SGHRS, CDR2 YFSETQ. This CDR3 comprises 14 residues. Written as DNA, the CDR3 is TGCGCCAGCAGTTTGGGACAGGACAATGAAAAACTGTTTTTT. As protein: CASSLGQDNEKLFF.

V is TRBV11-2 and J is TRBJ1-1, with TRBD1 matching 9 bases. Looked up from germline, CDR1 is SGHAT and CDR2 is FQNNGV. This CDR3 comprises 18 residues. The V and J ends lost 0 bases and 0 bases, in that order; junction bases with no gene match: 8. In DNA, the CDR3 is TGTGCCAGCAGCTTAGATCAGGGACAGGGCTACATGAACACTGAAGCTTTCTTT. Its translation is CASSLDQGQGYMNTEAFF.

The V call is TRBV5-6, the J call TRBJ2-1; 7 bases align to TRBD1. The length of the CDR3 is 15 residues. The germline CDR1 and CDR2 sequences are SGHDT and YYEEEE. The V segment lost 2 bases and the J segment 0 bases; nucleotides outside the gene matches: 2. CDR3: CASSLGQVSYNEQFF. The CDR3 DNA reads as TGTGCCAGCAGCTTAGGACAGGTCTCCTACAATGAGCAGTTCTTC.

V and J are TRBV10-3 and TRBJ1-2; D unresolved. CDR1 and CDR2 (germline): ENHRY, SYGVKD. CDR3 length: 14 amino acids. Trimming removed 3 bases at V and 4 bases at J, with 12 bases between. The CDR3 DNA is TGTGCCATCAGTGAAGAATCTGATTCCTATGGCTACACCTTC. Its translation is CAISEESDSYGYTF.

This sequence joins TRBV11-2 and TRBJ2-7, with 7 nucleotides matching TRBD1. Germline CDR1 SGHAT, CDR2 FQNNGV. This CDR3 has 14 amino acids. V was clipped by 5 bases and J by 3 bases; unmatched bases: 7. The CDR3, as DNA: TGTGCCAGCAGCCGGGGACAGCAGCTCTACGAGCAGTACTTC. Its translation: CASSRGQQLYEQYF.

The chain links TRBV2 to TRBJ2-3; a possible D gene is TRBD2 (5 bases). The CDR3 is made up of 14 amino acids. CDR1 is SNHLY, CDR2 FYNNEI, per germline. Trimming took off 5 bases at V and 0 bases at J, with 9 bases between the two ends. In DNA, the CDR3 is TGTGCCAGCAGTAGCGGCGCCAGCACAGATACGCAGTATTTT. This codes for CASSSGASTDTQYF.

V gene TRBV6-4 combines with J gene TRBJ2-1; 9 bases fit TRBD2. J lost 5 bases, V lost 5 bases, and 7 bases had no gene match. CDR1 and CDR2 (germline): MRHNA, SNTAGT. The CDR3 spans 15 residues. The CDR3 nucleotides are TGTGCCAGCAGTCCCCTAGCGGGGTCGCACAATGAGCAGTTCTTC. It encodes CASSPLAGSHNEQFF.

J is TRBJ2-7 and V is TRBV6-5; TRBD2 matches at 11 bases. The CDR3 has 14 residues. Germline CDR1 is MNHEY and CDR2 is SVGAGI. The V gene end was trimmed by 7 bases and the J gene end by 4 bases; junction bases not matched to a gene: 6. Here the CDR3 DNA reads TGTGCCAGCATGAGACTAGCGGGGACTTACGAGCAGTACTTC. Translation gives CASMRLAGTYEQYF.

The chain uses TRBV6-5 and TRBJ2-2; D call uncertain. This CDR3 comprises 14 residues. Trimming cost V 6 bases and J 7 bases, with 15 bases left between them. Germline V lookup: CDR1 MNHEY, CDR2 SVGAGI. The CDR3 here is CASRGPKVYGELFF. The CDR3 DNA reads TGTGCCAGCAGAGGGCCCAAAGTTTACGGGGAGCTGTTTTTT.

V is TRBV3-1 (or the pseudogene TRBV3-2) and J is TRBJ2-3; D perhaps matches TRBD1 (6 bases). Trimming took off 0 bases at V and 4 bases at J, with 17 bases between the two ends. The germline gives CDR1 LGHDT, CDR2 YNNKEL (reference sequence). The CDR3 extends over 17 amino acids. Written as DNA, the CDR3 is TGTGCCAGCAGCCAAGATCCCGGACAGCGGTGGGCAGATACGCAGTATTTT. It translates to CASSQDPGQRWADTQYF.

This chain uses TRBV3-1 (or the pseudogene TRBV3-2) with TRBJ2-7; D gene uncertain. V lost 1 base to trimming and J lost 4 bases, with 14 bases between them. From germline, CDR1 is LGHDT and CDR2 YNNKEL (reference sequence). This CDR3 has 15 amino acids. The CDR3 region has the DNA TGTGCCAGCAGCCAAGGAAGAGGTCCTGAGTACGAGCAGTACTTC. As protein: CASSQGRGPEYEQYF.

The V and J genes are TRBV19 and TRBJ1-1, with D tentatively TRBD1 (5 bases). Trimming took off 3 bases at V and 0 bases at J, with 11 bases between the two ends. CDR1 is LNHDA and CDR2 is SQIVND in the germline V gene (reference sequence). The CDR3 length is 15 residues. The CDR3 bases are TGTGCCAGTAGTATCAGGGTTGCAGTGAACACTGAAGCTTTCTTT. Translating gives CASSIRVAVNTEAFF.

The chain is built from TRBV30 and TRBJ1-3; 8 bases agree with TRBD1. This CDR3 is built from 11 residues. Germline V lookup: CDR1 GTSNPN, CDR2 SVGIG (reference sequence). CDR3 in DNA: TGTTCAGGGGGCACTGGAAACACCATATATTTT. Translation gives CSGGTGNTIYF. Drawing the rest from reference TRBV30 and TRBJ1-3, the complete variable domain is SQTIHQWPATLVQPVGSPLSLECTVEGTSNPNLYWYRQAAGRGLQLLFYSVGIGQISSEVPQNLSASRPQDRQFILSSKKLLLSDSGFYLCSGGTGNTIYFGEGSWLTVV.

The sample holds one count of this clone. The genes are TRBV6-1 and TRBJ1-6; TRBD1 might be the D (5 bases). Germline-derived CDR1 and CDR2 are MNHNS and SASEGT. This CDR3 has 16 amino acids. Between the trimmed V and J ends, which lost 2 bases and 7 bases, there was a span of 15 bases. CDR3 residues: CASSESLGRLNSPLHF. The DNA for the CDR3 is TGTGCCAGCAGTGAATCCCTGGGACGGCTCAATTCACCCCTCCACTTT.

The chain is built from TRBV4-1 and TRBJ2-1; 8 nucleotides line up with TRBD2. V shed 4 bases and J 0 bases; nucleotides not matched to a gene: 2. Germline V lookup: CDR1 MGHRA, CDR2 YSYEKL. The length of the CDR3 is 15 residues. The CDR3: CASSLAGSSYNEQFF. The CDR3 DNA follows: TGCGCCAGCAGCCTAGCGGGAAGCTCCTACAATGAGCAGTTCTTC.